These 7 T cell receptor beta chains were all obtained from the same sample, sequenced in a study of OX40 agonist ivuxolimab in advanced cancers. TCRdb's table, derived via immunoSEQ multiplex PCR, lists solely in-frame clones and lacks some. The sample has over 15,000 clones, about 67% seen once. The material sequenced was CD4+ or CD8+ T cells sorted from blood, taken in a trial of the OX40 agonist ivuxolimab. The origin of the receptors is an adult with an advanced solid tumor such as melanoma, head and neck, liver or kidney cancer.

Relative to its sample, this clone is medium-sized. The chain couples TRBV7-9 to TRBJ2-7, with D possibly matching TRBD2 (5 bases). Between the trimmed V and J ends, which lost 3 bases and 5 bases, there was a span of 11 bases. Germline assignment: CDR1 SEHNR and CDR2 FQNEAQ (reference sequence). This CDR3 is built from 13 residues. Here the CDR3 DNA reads TGTGCCAGCAGCTTCGGCCCAGCGGACGAGCAGTACTTC. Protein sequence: CASSFGPADEQYF.

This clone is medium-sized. The CDR3 here is CASSVARSSTDTQYF. Written as DNA, the CDR3 is TGTGCCAGCAGCGTAGCTAGATCTAGCACAGATACGCAGTATTTT. The rearrangement joins TRBV9 to TRBJ2-3; no clear D gene. Germline V gives CDR1 SGDLS, CDR2 YYNGEE. V lost 0 bases and J 0 bases, leaving 8 bases between the germline ends. The CDR3 totals 15 residues. Variable domain in full (rest from reference TRBV9 and TRBJ2-3): DSGVTQTPKHLITATGQRVTLRCSPRSGDLSVYWYQQSLDQGLQFLIQYYNGEERAKGNILERFSAQQFPDLHSELNLSSLELGDSALYFCASSVARSSTDTQYFGPGTRLTVL.

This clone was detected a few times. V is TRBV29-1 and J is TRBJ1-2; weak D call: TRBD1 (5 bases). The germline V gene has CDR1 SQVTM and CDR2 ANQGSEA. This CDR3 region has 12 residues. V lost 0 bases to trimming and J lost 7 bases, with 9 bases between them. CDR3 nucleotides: TGCAGCGTTGAAGACAGGGTCCCTGGCTACACCTTC. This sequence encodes CSVEDRVPGYTF.

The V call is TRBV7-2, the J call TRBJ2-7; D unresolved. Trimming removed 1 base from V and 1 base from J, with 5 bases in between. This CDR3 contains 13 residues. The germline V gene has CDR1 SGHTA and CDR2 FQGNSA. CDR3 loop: CASSLERSYEQYF. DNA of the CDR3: TGTGCCAGCAGCTTAGAAAGGTCCTACGAGCAGTACTTC.

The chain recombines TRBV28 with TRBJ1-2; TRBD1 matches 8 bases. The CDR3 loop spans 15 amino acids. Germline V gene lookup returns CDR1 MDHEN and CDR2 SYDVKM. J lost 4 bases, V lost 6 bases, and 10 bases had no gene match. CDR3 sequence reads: CASSSGQVVGYGYTF. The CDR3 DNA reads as TGTGCCAGCAGCTCGGGACAGGTCGTGGGCTATGGCTACACCTTC.

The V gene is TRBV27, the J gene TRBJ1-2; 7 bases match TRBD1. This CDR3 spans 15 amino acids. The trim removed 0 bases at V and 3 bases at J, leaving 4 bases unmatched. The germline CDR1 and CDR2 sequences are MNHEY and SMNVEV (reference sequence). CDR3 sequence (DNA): TGTGCCAGCAGTTTATCGACAGGGCTCGACTATGGCTACACCTTC. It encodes CASSLSTGLDYGYTF.

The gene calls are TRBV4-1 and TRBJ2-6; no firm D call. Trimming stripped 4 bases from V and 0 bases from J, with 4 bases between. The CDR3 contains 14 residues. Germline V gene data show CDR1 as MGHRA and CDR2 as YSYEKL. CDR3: CASSPRSGANVLTF. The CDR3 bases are TGCGCCAGCAGCCCCCGCTCTGGGGCCAACGTCCTGACTTTC.